This record concerns one T cell receptor beta chain sequence. The germline V gene encodes CDR1 MNHNY and CDR2 SVGAGI (reference sequence). CDR3 length: 13 amino acids. V lost 7 bases and J lost 3, with 13 bases in between. These data are taken from a study of blood T cell repertoires in COVID-19. The overall study: The United States, Italy and Spain provided the acute and convalescent COVID-19 samples. T cells, B-cell-depleted T cells, or PBMCs provided the cDNA or gDNA that served as material.

In the original processing: Estimates of nucleated cell counts were drawn from the amplification of reference gene primers. Sequencing used immunoSEQ multiplex PCR; TCRdb keeps in-frame clones, though not all of them. V, J and clone size are taken as reported in that table, and D and trimming were inferred from the DNA itself. The sample holds 350,000 or so clones, more than 70% seen once. The Seattle site enrolled patients during active infection and followed them longitudinally. J is TRBJ2-7 and V is TRBV6-6, with D tentatively TRBD1 (6 bases). The source of this sequence is a woman in her fifties or sixties with COVID-19, enrolled during active disease. The source material was peripheral blood. The CDR3 DNA sequence: TGTGCCAGCACCTGGGACACCAACTACGAGCAGTACTTC. Translating it yields CASTWDTNYEQYF.